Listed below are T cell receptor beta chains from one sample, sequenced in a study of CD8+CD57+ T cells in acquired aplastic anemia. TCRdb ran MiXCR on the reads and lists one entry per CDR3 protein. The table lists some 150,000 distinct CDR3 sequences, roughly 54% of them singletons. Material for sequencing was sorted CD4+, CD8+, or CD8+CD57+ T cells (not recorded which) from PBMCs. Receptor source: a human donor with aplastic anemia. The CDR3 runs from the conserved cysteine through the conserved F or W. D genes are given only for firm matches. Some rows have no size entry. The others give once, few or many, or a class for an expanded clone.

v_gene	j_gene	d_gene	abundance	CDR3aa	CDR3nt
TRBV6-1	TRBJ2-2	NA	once	CASSPGTFGTGELFF	TGTGCCAGCAGCCCCGGGACATTCGGCACCGGGGAGCTGTTTTTT
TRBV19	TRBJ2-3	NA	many	CASSLVETDTQYF	TGTGCCAGTAGTTTGGTCGAGACGGATACGCAGTATTTT
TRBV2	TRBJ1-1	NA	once	CASRVKSNTEAFF	TGTGCCAGCAGGGTTAAATCGAACACTGAAGCTTTCTTT
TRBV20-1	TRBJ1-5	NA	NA	CSASGGFPNQPQHF	TGCAGTGCTAGCGGTGGGTTCCCCAATCAGCCCCAGCATTTT
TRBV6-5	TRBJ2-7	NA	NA	CASSYSQGRYEQYF	TGTGCCAGCAGTTACTCACAGGGACGCTACGAGCAGTACTTC
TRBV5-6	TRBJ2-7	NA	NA	CASSFRLGRQYF	TGTGCCAGCAGTTTCCGACTAGGCCGTCAATACTTC
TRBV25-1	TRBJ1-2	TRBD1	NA	CASSPWKQGDGYTF	TGTGCCAGCAGCCCCTGGAAACAGGGGGATGGCTACACCTTC
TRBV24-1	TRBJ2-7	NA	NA	CATSAITSRPYEQYF	TGTGCCACCAGTGCCATCACTAGTCGCCCTTACGAGCAGTACTTC
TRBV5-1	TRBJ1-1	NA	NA	CASRNPNTEAFF	TGCGCCAGCAGGAACCCGAACACTGAAGCTTTCTTT
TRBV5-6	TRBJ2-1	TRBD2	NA	CASSSRTSAPNEQFF	TGTGCCAGCAGCTCCCGGACTAGCGCGCCAAATGAGCAGTTCTTC
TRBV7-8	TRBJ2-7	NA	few	CASSDLGDSAYVQYF	TGTGCCAGCAGCGATCTAGGGGATTCGGCCTACGTGCAGTACTTC
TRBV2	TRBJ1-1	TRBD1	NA	CASTRTTGSEAFF	TGTGCCAGCACCAGAACGACAGGGTCTGAAGCTTTCTTT
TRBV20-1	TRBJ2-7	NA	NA	CSARNLGSYEQYF	TGCAGTGCTAGAAATCTGGGGTCCTACGAGCAGTACTTC
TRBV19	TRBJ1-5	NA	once	CASTGAIRNQPQHF	TGTGCCAGTACAGGGGCTATACGGAATCAGCCCCAGCATTTT
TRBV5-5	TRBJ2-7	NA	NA	CASSDPNLREQYF	TGTGCCAGCAGCGACCCCAATCTCCGGGAGCAGTACTTC
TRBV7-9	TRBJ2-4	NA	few	CASSPPGGGDIQYF	TGTGCCAGCAGCCCGCCGGGGGGCGGGGACATTCAGTACTTC
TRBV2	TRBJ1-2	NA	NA	CASRAGTMTPLAYGYTF	TGTGCCAGCAGGGCCGGGACAATGACCCCACTGGCTTATGGCTACACCTTC
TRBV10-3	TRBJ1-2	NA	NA	CAIGAGNDEGYTF	TGTGCCATCGGAGCAGGGAATGATGAAGGCTACACCTTC
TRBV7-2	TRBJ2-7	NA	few	CASSLPAANEQYF	TGTGCCAGCAGCTTACCGGCCGCAAACGAGCAGTACTTC
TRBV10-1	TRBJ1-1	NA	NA	CASSERQAGAMNTEAFF	TGCGCCAGCAGTGAGCGCCAGGCAGGGGCCATGAACACTGAAGCTTTCTTT
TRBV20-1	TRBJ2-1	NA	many	CSARYPSGYNEQFF	TGCAGTGCTAGGTACCCATCCGGCTACAATGAGCAGTTCTTC
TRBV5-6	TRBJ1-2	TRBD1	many	CASSFQGANYGYTF	TGTGCCAGCAGCTTCCAGGGGGCTAACTATGGCTACACCTTC
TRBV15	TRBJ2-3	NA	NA	CATSRERGTDTQYF	TGTGCCACCAGCAGGGAACGCGGCACAGATACGCAGTATTTT
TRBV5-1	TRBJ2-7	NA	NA	CASSGVPDSYEQYF	TGCGCCAGCAGTGGGGTGCCTGACTCCTACGAGCAGTACTTC
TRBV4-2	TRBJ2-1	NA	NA	CASSQGRGNEQFF	TGTGCCAGCAGCCAAGGACGGGGCAATGAGCAGTTCTTC
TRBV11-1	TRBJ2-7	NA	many	CASSSGGRLISEERNEQYF	TGTGCCAGCAGCTCGGGTGGTAGATTGATATCGGAGGAGCGAAACGAGCAGTACTTC
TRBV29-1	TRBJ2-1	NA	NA	CSVEWLVATLNEQFF	TGCAGCGTCGAATGGCTAGTGGCAACCCTCAATGAGCAGTTCTTC
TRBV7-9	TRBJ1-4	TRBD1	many	CASSYTGTGPTNEKLFF	TGTGCCAGCAGCTACACCGGGACAGGACCAACTAATGAAAAACTGTTTTTT
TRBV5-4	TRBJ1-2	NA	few	CAYGEGNYGYTF	TGTGCCTACGGGGAGGGAAACTATGGCTACACCTTC
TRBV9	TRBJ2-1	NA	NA	CASSVGQGNYNEQFF	TGTGCCAGCAGCGTAGGCCAGGGGAACTACAATGAGCAGTTCTTC
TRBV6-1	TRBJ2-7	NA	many	CASSQIGPGSYEQYF	TGTGCCAGCAGTCAAATCGGACCAGGCTCCTACGAGCAGTACTTC
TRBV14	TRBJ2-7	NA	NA	CASSQTGATYEQYF	TGTGCCAGCAGTCAAACCGGGGCGACCTACGAGCAGTACTTC
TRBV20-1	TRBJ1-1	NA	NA	CSASGGAGANTEAFF	TGCAGTGCTAGTGGAGGGGCGGGGGCAAACACTGAAGCTTTCTTT
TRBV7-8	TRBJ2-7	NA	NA	CASSSGFPYEQYF	TGTGCCAGCAGCTCCGGGTTCCCCTACGAGCAGTACTTC
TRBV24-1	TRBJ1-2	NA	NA	CATSDPMTANYGYTF	TGTGCCACCAGTGATCCGATGACAGCGAACTATGGCTACACCTTC
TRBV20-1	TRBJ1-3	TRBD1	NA	CSARVPTGVHSGNTIYF	TGCAGTGCTAGAGTCCCGACAGGGGTCCACTCTGGAAACACCATATATTTT
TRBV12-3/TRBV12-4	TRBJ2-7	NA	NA	CASSSRRGYEQYF	TGTGCCAGCAGTTCCCGTCGTGGCTACGAGCAGTACTTC